This passage covers 13 T cell receptor beta chains from one sample sequenced in a study of T cell changes during pregnancy in multiple sclerosis. Sequencing used immunoSEQ multiplex PCR; TCRdb keeps in-frame clones, though not all of them. The sample has tens of thousands of clones, over 80% seen once. The sequencing here drew on CD4+ T cells from peripheral blood mononuclear cells, taken in the third trimester of pregnancy. These TCRs come from a female donor in good health, enrolled as a control in a pregnancy study.

This clone was detected only once. The genes are TRBV28 and TRBJ2-2, with TRBD1 identical over 8 bases. Germline values: CDR1 MDHEN, CDR2 SYDVKM. The CDR3 length is 15 residues. Trimming cost V 5 bases and J 7 bases; bases outside gene matches: 9. The CDR3: CASSVTDRGGGELFF. CDR3 DNA: TGTGCCAGCAGTGTAACTGACAGGGGAGGCGGGGAGCTGTTTTTT.

The chain has TRBV18 and TRBJ2-7; D unclear. Trimming removed 1 base at V and 6 bases at J, with 10 bases between. This CDR3 has 13 residues. In germline, CDR1 is KGHSH, CDR2 LQKENI. The CDR3 is CASSPQRKTEQYF. The CDR3 DNA reads as TGTGCCAGCTCACCACAGAGAAAAACCGAGCAGTACTTC.

The chain carries TRBV4-1 and TRBJ1-4; D call uncertain. Germline loops: CDR1 MGHRA, CDR2 YSYEKL. The CDR3 runs 15 residues. Trimming left V 1 base short and J 0 bases short, with 6 bases between. CDR3 DNA sequence: TGCGCCAGCAGCCAAGGAGTTGCAACTAATGAAAAACTGTTTTTT. Translating it yields CASSQGVATNEKLFF.

The chain employs TRBV28 and TRBJ2-3; D is ambiguous. CDR1 and CDR2 from the germline V gene are MDHEN and SYDVKM. The CDR3 spans 14 residues. V lost 5 bases and J lost 2, with 11 bases in between. The CDR3 reads CASSADKLTDTQYF. The CDR3, as DNA: TGTGCCAGCAGTGCCGACAAGCTCACAGATACGCAGTATTTT.

V gene TRBV28 combines with J gene TRBJ2-7, with 10 bases aligning to TRBD2. CDR1 MDHEN and CDR2 SYDVKM come from the germline V gene. V lost 7 bases to trimming and J lost 3 bases; unmatched junction nucleotides: 6. This CDR3 spans 14 amino acids. The CDR3 region has the DNA TGTGCCAGCAAAAAACTAGCGGGAAACTACGAGCAGTACTTC. Translating gives CASKKLAGNYEQYF.

CDR3 sequence: CASSLNELAGDEQYF. The CDR3 nucleotides are TGTGCCAGCAGTTTAAATGAACTAGCGGGAGACGAGCAGTACTTC. This rearrangement joins TRBV28 to TRBJ2-7; 11 nucleotides match TRBD2. The CDR3 runs 15 residues. Germline values: CDR1 MDHEN, CDR2 SYDVKM. Trimming cost V 2 bases and J 5 bases; bases outside gene matches: 5.

This sequence joins TRBV30 and TRBJ2-3; 7 positions agree with TRBD2. CDR1 and CDR2 (germline): GTSNPN, SVGIG (reference sequence). The J segment lost 6 bases and the V segment lost 7 bases, leaving 10 bases of the junction unmatched. CDR3 length: 13 amino acids. CDR3 protein: CAFSTSVSDTQYF. The CDR3 coding sequence is TGTGCCTTTTCAACTAGCGTCTCCGATACGCAGTATTTT. Looking up the rest from reference TRBV30 and TRBJ2-3 gives the full variable domain: SQTIHQWPATLVQPVGSPLSLECTVEGTSNPNLYWYRQAAGRGLQLLFYSVGIGQISSEVPQNLSASRPQDRQFILSSKKLLLSDSGFYLCAFSTSVSDTQYFGPGTRLTVL.

This rearrangement joins TRBV28 to TRBJ1-2, with 7 bases lining up with TRBD1. There are 13 residues in the CDR3. The junction had 6 bases not matched to a gene; V was cut back by 7 bases and J by 4 bases. Germline V gene sequence: CDR1 MDHEN, CDR2 SYDVKM. This CDR3 is CASTPGQFYGYTF. The CDR3 DNA sequence: TGTGCCAGCACTCCGGGACAGTTCTATGGCTACACCTTC.

CDR3 bases: TGTGCCAGCAGCTACAACACCGGGGAGCTGTTTTTT. It translates to CASSYNTGELFF. V usage is TRBV28 and J usage is TRBJ2-2; D unclear. Trimming removed 6 bases from V and 2 bases from J, with 4 bases in between. The CDR3 sequence is 12 residues long. Germline V gene sequence: CDR1 MDHEN, CDR2 SYDVKM.

The gene calls are TRBV5-4 and TRBJ2-1; 7 bases match TRBD2. The CDR3 runs 17 residues. Germline V gene lookup returns CDR1 SGHNT and CDR2 YYREEE (reference sequence). The V and J ends lost 2 bases and 7 bases, in that order; junction bases with no gene match: 15. This CDR3 is CASSFSVGAGVGNEQFF. The CDR3 nucleotides read TGTGCCAGCAGCTTTTCGGTAGGGGCGGGAGTAGGGAATGAGCAGTTCTTC.

Here the CDR3 reads CASRPTGSYEQYF. Written as DNA, the CDR3 is TGTGCCAGCAGACCAACAGGGAGCTACGAGCAGTACTTC. V gene TRBV11-2 combines with J gene TRBJ2-7, with a tentative D call TRBD1 (6 bases). Germline loops: CDR1 SGHAT, CDR2 FQNNGV. Trimming cost V 6 bases and J 3 bases, with 12 bases left between them. The CDR3 sequence is 13 residues long.

The rearrangement links TRBV14 to TRBJ2-7; D might be TRBD1 (6 bases). Germline CDR1 and CDR2: SGHDN and FVKESK. Trimming took 1 base from V and 0 from J, leaving 13 bases between them. The CDR3 length is 16 residues. The CDR3 is CASSQGQLGGSYEQYF. The CDR3 nucleotides are TGTGCCAGCAGCCAAGGACAGTTAGGGGGCTCCTACGAGCAGTACTTC.

This clone was found once. The germline gene is not matched at one end of the junction; a read error may be the cause. This sequence joins TRBV27 and TRBJ2-7, with D unresolved. Looked up from germline, CDR1 is MNHEY and CDR2 is SMNVEV (reference sequence). The length of the CDR3 is 10 residues. Written as DNA, the CDR3 is TGTGCCAGCAGTTTATTAGGCAGGAACTTC. Encoded protein: CASSLLGRNF.